This record covers a single T cell receptor (beta chain). This record belongs to a study of metastatic and nonmetastatic thyroid tumors. TCRdb re-called clones from the PCR reads using MiXCR. Of roughly 30,000 clones in the sample, under 25% were seen once. Each patient came to thyroid surgery without any prior treatment (of any kind). The length of the CDR3 is 15 residues. CDR1 and CDR2 from the germline V gene are MNHEY and SVGEGT. V lost 7 bases to trimming and J lost 8 bases, with 21 bases between them. The clonotype comes from a female donor with papillary thyroid cancer or a benign thyroid nodule (not recorded which). Some clones in this sample may be carry-over from other donors' samples. V gene TRBV6-2 or TRBV6-3 combines with J gene TRBJ2-1; a weak D match, TRBD2 (6 bases). The sequenced sample was blood. In DNA, the CDR3 is TGTGCCAGCATCCGCTTATCGGGAGCTCCCCATGAGCAGTTCTTC. This translates into CASIRLSGAPHEQFF.